Listed here is a single T cell receptor (beta chain). Antigen: not known. At the DNA level, this CDR3 is encoded by other sequences in the same sample as well. The CDR3 spans 14 residues. Trimming stripped 4 bases from V and 0 bases from J, with 7 bases between. Germline V lookup: CDR1 SEHNR, CDR2 FQNEAQ (reference sequence). This sample was included in a study of shared clonotypes between healthy human individuals. This table comes from immunoSEQ multiplex PCR, and its TCRdb copy is limited to in-frame clones, with some not included. The top ten hold around 0.38% of the sample, which has roughly 1.4 million clones, around 98.5% seen once. Study findings and constraints: Generation probabilities of non-shared clonotypes were lower (relative to those shared by all four donors).

The source is a man younger than 40 in good health. This chain connects TRBV7-9 to TRBJ1-3; TRBD1 might be the D (5 bases). Specimen: naive CD4+ T cells sorted from blood. Noted subset: CD45RA+ positively selected. The CDR3 DNA follows: TGTGCCAGCAGCTCTGACAGCTCTGGAAACACCATATATTTT. This translates into CASSSDSSGNTIYF.